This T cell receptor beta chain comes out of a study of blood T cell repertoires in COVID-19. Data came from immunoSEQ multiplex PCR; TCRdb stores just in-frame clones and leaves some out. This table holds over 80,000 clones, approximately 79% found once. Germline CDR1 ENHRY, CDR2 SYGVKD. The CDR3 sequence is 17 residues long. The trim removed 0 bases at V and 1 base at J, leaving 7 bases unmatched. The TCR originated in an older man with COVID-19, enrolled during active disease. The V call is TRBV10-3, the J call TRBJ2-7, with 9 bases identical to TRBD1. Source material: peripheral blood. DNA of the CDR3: TGTGCCATCAGTGAGTCGCATGGACAGGGGTTTTCCTACGAGCAGTACTTC. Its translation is CAISESHGQGFSYEQYF.